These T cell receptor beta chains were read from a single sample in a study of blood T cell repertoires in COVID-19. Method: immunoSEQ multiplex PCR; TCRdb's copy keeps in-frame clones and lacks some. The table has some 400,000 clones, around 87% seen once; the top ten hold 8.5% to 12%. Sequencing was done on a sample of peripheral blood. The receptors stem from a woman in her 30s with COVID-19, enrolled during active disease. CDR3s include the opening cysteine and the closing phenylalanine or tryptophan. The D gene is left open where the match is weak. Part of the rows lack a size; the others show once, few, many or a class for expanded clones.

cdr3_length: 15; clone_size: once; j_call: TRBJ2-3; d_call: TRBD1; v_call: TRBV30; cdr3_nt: TGTGCCTGGGGGAAGACAGGGGCGAGCACAGATACGCAGTATTTT; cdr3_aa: CAWGKTGASTDTQYF
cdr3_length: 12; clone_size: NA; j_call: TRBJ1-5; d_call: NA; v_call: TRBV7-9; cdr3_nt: TGTGCCAGCAGCTCCAGCGATCAGCCCCAGCATTTT; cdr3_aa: CASSSSDQPQHF
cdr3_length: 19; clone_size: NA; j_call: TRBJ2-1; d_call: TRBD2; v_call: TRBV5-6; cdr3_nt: TGTGCCAGCAGCGGCACCGGGACTAGCGCTCATCAGACCTACAATGAGCAGTTCTTC; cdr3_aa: CASSGTGTSAHQTYNEQFF
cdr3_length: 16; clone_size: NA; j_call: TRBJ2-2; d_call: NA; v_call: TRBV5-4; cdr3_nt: TGTGCCAGCAGCTTGGCCGCGAACCCGAACACCGGGGAGCTGTTTTTT; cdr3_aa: CASSLAANPNTGELFF
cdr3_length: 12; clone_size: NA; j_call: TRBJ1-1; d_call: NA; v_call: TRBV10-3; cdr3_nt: TGTGCCATCAGTTCTCGGGGAACTGAAGCTTTCTTT; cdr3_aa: CAISSRGTEAFF
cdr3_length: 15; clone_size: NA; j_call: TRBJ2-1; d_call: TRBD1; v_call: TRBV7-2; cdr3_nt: TGTGCCAGCAGCAACAACAGGGGTTTCATAGGTGAGCAGTTCTTC; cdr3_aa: CASSNNRGFIGEQFF
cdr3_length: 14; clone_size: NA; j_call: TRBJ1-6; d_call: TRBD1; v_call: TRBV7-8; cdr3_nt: TGTGCCAGCAGCTCCGGACAGGGGGCTTCACCCCTCCACTTT; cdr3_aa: CASSSGQGASPLHF
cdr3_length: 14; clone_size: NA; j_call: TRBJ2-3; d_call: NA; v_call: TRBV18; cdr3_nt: TGTGCCAGCTCACCACTTCAGGGCACAGATACGCAGTATTTT; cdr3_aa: CASSPLQGTDTQYF
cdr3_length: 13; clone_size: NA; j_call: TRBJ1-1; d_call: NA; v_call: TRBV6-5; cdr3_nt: TGTGCCAGCACGTCGACAGTGAACACTGAAGCTTTCTTT; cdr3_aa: CASTSTVNTEAFF
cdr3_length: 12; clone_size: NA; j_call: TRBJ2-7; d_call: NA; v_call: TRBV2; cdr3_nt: TGTGCCAGCGGGCAGGTCTCCTACGAGCAGTACTTC; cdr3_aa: CASGQVSYEQYF
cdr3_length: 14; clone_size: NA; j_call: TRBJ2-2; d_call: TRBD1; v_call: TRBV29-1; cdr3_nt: TGCAGCGTTGCGGTACAGGGGGCTTACGGGGAGCTGTTTTTT; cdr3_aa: CSVAVQGAYGELFF
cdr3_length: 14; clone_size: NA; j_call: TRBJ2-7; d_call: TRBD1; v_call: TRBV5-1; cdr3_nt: TGCGCCAGCAGCTTGGAGGACAGGGGAAACGAGCAGTACTTC; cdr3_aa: CASSLEDRGNEQYF
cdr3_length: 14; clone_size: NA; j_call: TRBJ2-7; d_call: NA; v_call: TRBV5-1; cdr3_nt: TGCGCCAGCAGCAGCCTAGGCAGGGTCTACGAGCAGTACTTC; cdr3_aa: CASSSLGRVYEQYF
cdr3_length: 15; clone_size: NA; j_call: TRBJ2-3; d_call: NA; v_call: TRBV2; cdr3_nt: TGTGCCAGCAGTGAAGCGGGACATAGCACAGATACGCAGTATTTT; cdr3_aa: CASSEAGHSTDTQYF
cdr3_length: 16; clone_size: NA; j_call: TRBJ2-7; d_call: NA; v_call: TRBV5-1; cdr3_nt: TGCGCCAGCAGCTTGGCGGCAGGTATTAGCTCCTACGAGCAGTACTTC; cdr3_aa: CASSLAAGISSYEQYF
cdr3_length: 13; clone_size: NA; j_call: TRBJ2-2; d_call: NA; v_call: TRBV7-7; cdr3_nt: TGTGCTAGCAGCTTGAAGAGATCCGGGGAGCTGTTTTTT; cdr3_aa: CASSLKRSGELFF
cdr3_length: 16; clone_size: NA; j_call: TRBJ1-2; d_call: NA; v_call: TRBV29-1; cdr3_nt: TGCAGCGTTTCCCACCGGGGGAAGGGGCGAGGCTATGGCTACACCTTC; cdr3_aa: CSVSHRGKGRGYGYTF
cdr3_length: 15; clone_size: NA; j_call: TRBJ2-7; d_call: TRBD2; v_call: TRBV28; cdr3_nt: TGTGCCAGCAGTTTAGCGGGAGGCCCTATATACGAGCAGTACTTC; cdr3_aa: CASSLAGGPIYEQYF
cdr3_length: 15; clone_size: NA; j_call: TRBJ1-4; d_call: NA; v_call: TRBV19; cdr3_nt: TGTGCCAGTAGTAGAGACCGTGCAACTAATGAAAAACTGTTTTTT; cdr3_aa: CASSRDRATNEKLFF
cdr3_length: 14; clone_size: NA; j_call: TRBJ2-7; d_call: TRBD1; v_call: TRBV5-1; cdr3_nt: TGCGCCAGCAGCGGAGGGACAGGGGACTACGAGCAGTACTTC; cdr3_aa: CASSGGTGDYEQYF
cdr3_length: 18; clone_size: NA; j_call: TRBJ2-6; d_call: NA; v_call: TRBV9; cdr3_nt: TGTGCCAGCAGCCCCTTCCGACATTTCTTCTCTGGGGCCAACGTCCTGACTTTC; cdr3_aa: CASSPFRHFFSGANVLTF
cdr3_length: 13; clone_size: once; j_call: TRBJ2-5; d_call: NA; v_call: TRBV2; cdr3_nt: TGTGCCAGCAGTGGTGGCACTATGAGGCCCCAGTACTTC; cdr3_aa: CASSGGTMRPQYF
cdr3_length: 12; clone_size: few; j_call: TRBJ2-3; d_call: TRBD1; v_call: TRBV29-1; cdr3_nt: TGCAGCGTGGACAGGGGAACAGATACGCAGTATTTT; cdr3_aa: CSVDRGTDTQYF
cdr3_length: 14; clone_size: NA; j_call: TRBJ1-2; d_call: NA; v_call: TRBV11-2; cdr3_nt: TGTGCCAGCAGCTTAGCCCCGGGGAACTATGGCTACACCTTC; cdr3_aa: CASSLAPGNYGYTF
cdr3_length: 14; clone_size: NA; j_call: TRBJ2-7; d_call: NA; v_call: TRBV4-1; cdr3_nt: TGCGCCAGCAGCCAAGAACTAGACCGCTGGGAGCAGTACTTC; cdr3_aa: CASSQELDRWEQYF
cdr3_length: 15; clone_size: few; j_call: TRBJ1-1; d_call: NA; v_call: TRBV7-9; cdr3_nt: TGTGCCAGCAGCTCACCTAGGGGATCGAACACTGAAGCTTTCTTT; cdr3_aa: CASSSPRGSNTEAFF
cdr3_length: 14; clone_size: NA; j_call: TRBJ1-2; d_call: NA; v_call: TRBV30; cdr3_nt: TGTGCCTGGAGTAACGGACAGAGGAACTATGGCTACACCTTC; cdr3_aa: CAWSNGQRNYGYTF
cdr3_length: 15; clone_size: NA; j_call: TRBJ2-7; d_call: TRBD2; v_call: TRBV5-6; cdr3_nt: TGTGCCAGCAGCTTGGTTAGCGGGAGCTCCCACGAGCAGTACTTC; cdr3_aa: CASSLVSGSSHEQYF